This entry concerns a single T cell receptor beta chain. Its antigen is not identified. This sample stems from a study of cytomegalovirus exposure and HLA in healthy donors. Overall study context: A data release that came early held 80 million or so unique TCRs from HLA-typed donors.

CDR1 is PRHDT, CDR2 FYEKMQ, per germline (reference sequence). J was trimmed by 4 bases and V by 1 base; bases with no gene match: 11. The CDR3 is 17 residues long. Researchers ran the PCR with 60 Vbeta and 13 Jbeta primers. Original analysis: Unique TCR beta chains numbered 80 million to 95 million in a later analysis, with around 11 million shared. The method was immunoSEQ multiplex PCR; TCRdb's version includes in-frame clones alone and lacks a portion of them. D and trimming were read from the DNA, whereas the V and J calls and clone size are those reported in that table. The sample holds 200,000 or so clones, more than 65% seen once. Whole-study findings and limits: Among TCR sequences, most were rare, though some public TCRs appeared in many donors. Common viral pathogens seemed, in a later analysis, to connect with several of the most significant clusters.

This rearrangement joins TRBV13 to TRBJ2-5; TRBD1 agrees at 8 bases. The TCR originated in a young woman in good health and CMV-seropositive. The specimen was PBMCs. In DNA, the CDR3 is TGTGCCAGCAGCTTAGTTGGGCAGGGGGCGCGTCTAGAGACCCAGTACTTC. Translating it yields CASSLVGQGARLETQYF.